Following are 10 T cell receptor beta chains from one sample sequenced in a study of T cells in Graves' hyperthyroidism and ophthalmopathy. TCR beta CDR3 region amplification was performed from RNA transcripts. The HTBI set primed first-round TCR CDR3 RT-PCR. Via MiXCR, TCRdb re-called the multiplex PCR reads, giving one row per CDR3 protein. Found here are a few hundred thousand distinct CDR3 sequences, more than 12% of them singletons; the top ten hold roughly 33%. The sequenced material came from blood. The receptor source for this set is a woman aged 25-40 years with Graves' hyperthyroidism.

Points on this clonotype: A read error may explain this, as a much larger clone is one base away. CDR3 sequence: CGAHPGTRAGNQPQHF. The CDR3 coding sequence is TGCGGTGCCCACCCCGGGACACGGGCAGGCAATCAGCCCCAGCATTTT. V is TRBV20-1 and J is TRBJ1-5, with D perhaps TRBD1 (6 bases). From germline, CDR1 is DFQATT and CDR2 SNEGSKA (reference sequence). This CDR3 has 16 residues.

This clonotype was seen at least ten times. The chain couples TRBV10-3 to TRBJ2-7; the match to TRBD2 covers 9 bases. The germline V gene encodes CDR1 ENHRY and CDR2 SYGVKD. This CDR3 region has 15 residues. V was clipped by 3 bases and J by 4 bases; unmatched bases: 7. The CDR3, as DNA: TGTGCCATCAGTGAAGGAGTTAGCGGGAGTTACGAGCAGTACTTC. Translated, it gives CAISEGVSGSYEQYF.

This clonotype was seen at least ten times. The chain has TRBV6-2 or TRBV6-3 and TRBJ2-7; 13 nucleotides agree with TRBD2. The ends lost 6 bases at V and 3 bases at J; junction bases unmatched: 8. CDR1 is MNHEY and CDR2 is SVGEGT in the germline V gene. The CDR3 is 16 amino acids. CDR3 coding DNA: TGTGCCAGCAGGCCTAGCGGGACTAGCGGGAACTACGAGCAGTACTTC. It specifies CASRPSGTSGNYEQYF.

This clonotype was seen a handful of times. V is TRBV11-2 and J is TRBJ2-2; TRBD2 agrees at 8 bases. V lost 1 base, J lost 5 bases, and 12 bases stayed unmatched. The CDR3 consists of 18 residues. Germline loops: CDR1 SGHAT, CDR2 FQNNGV. DNA for the CDR3: TGTGCCAGCAGCTTAGGATCCCGCCCGGGGGGGGCGACCGGGGAGCTGTTTTTT. As protein: CASSLGSRPGGATGELFF.

This clonotype was counted at least ten times. The chain joins TRBV28 to TRBJ2-7; D unclear. The V and J ends lost 6 bases and 4 bases respectively, with 7 bases between them. The CDR3 is made up of 11 amino acids. CDR1 is MDHEN and CDR2 is SYDVKM in the germline V gene. The CDR3 here is CASSTGYEQYF. Written as DNA, the CDR3 is TGTGCCAGCAGCACTGGGTACGAGCAGTACTTC.

This clonotype was detected many times. The chain recombines TRBV30 with TRBJ2-1; weak D call: TRBD2 (6 bases). This CDR3 has 13 amino acids. V was cut by 1 base and J by 5 bases, with 9 bases left in between. Looked up from germline, CDR1 is GTSNPN and CDR2 is SVGIG (reference sequence). CDR3 amino acids: CAWSGTKNNEQFF. CDR3 nucleotide sequence: TGTGCCTGGAGTGGGACTAAGAACAATGAGCAGTTCTTC.

This clonotype was counted many times. The chain links TRBV5-6 to TRBJ1-2; 10 positions match TRBD1. The J segment lost 2 bases and the V segment lost 4 bases, leaving 8 bases of the junction unmatched. The CDR3 has 16 amino acids. From germline, CDR1 is SGHDT and CDR2 YYEEEE. CDR3 protein: CASSPGTGEVNYGYTF. The DNA for the CDR3 is TGTGCCAGCAGCCCCGGGACAGGGGAAGTCAACTATGGCTACACCTTC.

In this sample, this clonotype turned up many times. The V gene is TRBV7-9, the J gene TRBJ1-4, with 9 bases fitting TRBD1. The V gene's germline CDR1 is SEHNR and CDR2 FQNEAQ (reference sequence). The ends lost 4 bases at V and 6 bases at J; junction bases unmatched: 6. This CDR3 is 15 amino acids long. CDR3 sequence reads: CASSSPGTGHEKLFF. DNA of the CDR3: TGTGCCAGCAGCTCACCCGGGACAGGGCATGAAAAACTGTTTTTT.

This clonotype was counted at least ten times. The V gene is TRBV11-2, the J gene TRBJ2-1; 8 nucleotides match TRBD2. From germline, CDR1 is SGHAT and CDR2 FQNNGV. This CDR3 contains 14 residues. The V segment lost 8 bases and the J segment 3 bases; nucleotides outside the gene matches: 6. Here the CDR3 reads CASGSGTSYNEQFF. The CDR3 nucleotides read TGTGCCAGCGGGTCCGGGACTAGCTACAATGAGCAGTTCTTC.

This clonotype was detected many times. This chain joins TRBV27 and TRBJ2-7; 8 bases are a match to TRBD2. This CDR3 spans 16 amino acids. CDR1 is MNHEY, CDR2 SMNVEV, per germline (reference sequence). V was pared by 7 bases and J by 0 bases, with 11 bases of the junction left unmatched. The chain's CDR3 is CASTPLAGRASYEQYF. The CDR3 DNA follows: TGTGCCAGCACACCCTTGGCCGGGAGGGCCTCCTACGAGCAGTACTTC.